These 24 T cell receptor beta chains originate from one sample sequenced in a study of CD8+ T cells in alopecia areata. The treatment denotes: oral pan-JAK inhibitor, 5-10 mg twice daily. Investigators isolated RNA and reverse transcribed it into cDNA to act as the sequencing template. Generated by immunoSEQ multiplex PCR, the TCRdb table keeps only in-frame clones and is missing some. This table holds roughly 76,000 clones, roughly 30% found once. Sequenced material: CD8+ T cells sorted from blood, taken at week 4, from a patient treated with tofacitinib. Every receptor here comes from a human donor with alopecia areata.

This rearrangement joins TRBV28 to TRBJ2-3; 10 nucleotides align to TRBD2. Looked up from germline, CDR1 is MDHEN and CDR2 is SYDVKM. With 2 bases clipped from V and 4 bases from J, the junction kept 12 bases outside the gene matches. The CDR3 covers 18 residues. The CDR3 loop reads CASSLKSSSGSGADTQYF. Written as DNA, the CDR3 is TGTGCCAGCAGTTTAAAGTCATCTAGCGGGAGCGGGGCAGATACGCAGTATTTT.

This clone was seen a few times. The chain carries TRBV5-1 and TRBJ1-2; a possible D gene is TRBD1 (6 bases). Germline CDR1 and CDR2: SGHRS and YFSETQ. Trimming removed 3 bases from V and 5 bases from J, with 17 bases in between. The CDR3 extends over 15 amino acids. CDR3 bases: TGCGCCAGCAGCTCCGGATCAGGGGTTATGTATGGCTACACCTTC. This gives the protein CASSSGSGVMYGYTF.

The chain has TRBV7-9 and TRBJ2-7, with a weak D call TRBD2 (6 bases). The germline gives CDR1 SEHNR, CDR2 FQNEAQ (reference sequence). This CDR3 is built from 13 residues. Trimming took 4 bases from V and 3 from J, leaving 10 bases between them. The DNA for the CDR3 is TGTGCCAGCAGCTCCGGAGCGGGCTACGAGCAGTACTTC. Translation: CASSSGAGYEQYF.

This rearrangement joins TRBV5-1 to TRBJ2-2; maybe TRBD1 (5 bases). The germline V gene has CDR1 SGHRS and CDR2 YFSETQ. The CDR3 is 17 amino acids. The V and J ends lost 0 bases and 6 bases respectively, with 18 bases between them. CDR3 DNA: TGCGCCAGCAGCTTGGCGGCGCCCAGGGAAGTTCCCGGGGAGCTGTTTTTT. Amino acids: CASSLAAPREVPGELFF.

The rearrangement uses TRBV27 and TRBJ2-7; 7 nucleotides match TRBD1. Germline V lookup: CDR1 MNHEY, CDR2 SMNVEV (reference sequence). The junction had 6 bases not matched to a gene; V was cut back by 4 bases and J by 9 bases. The CDR3 length is 12 residues. As DNA, the CDR3 is TGTGCCAGCAGTTCCTCCGACAGGGTGCAGTACTTC. It is translated as CASSSSDRVQYF.

The CDR3 sequence: CASSLRVAGGYNEQFF. CDR3 DNA: TGTGCCAGCAGCTTACGAGTAGCGGGAGGGTACAATGAGCAGTTCTTC. The chain couples TRBV5-8 to TRBJ2-1, with 11 bases aligning to TRBD2. With V trimmed by 2 bases and J by 4 bases, 5 bases remained unmatched. CDR1 and CDR2 (germline): SGHTS, YDEGEE. The CDR3 has 16 residues.

The chain couples TRBV29-1 to TRBJ1-2; possibly TRBD1 for D (5 bases). The CDR3 loop spans 14 amino acids. V was cut by 6 bases and J by 4 bases, with 18 bases left in between. Germline CDR1 SQVTM, CDR2 ANQGSEA. In DNA form, the CDR3 reads TGCAGCGTAGACCCAAGGGGAGAGGGCTATGGCTACACCTTC. This gives the protein CSVDPRGEGYGYTF.

The chain joins TRBV7-9 to TRBJ2-5; D is ambiguous. V gave up 2 bases and J gave up 3 bases, with 13 bases separating them. This CDR3 region has 15 residues. Germline V gene data show CDR1 as SEHNR and CDR2 as FQNEAQ (reference sequence). The CDR3 is CASSLFVGPKETQYF. CDR3 sequence (DNA): TGTGCCAGCAGCTTATTCGTAGGCCCTAAAGAGACCCAGTACTTC.

The sample holds one count of this clone. The chain joins TRBV4-1 to TRBJ2-1, with TRBD1 as a possible D gene (6 bases). The CDR3 totals 12 residues. Germline loops: CDR1 MGHRA, CDR2 YSYEKL. Deletions cut 3 bases from V and 10 bases from J, with 10 bases between. Here the CDR3 DNA reads TGCGCCAGCAGCCAGAACAGGGTAGAGCAGTTCTTC. It translates to CASSQNRVEQFF.

This clone was observed a handful of times. This chain links TRBV6-1 with TRBJ2-1; D remains ambiguous. Trimming shortened V by 1 base and J by 1 base, and 14 bases separated the two germline ends. The length of the CDR3 is 17 residues. CDR1 MNHNS and CDR2 SASEGT come from the germline V gene. The CDR3 reads CASSEGLAPHSYNEQFF. The CDR3 DNA follows: TGTGCCAGCAGTGAAGGATTGGCTCCCCATTCCTACAATGAGCAGTTCTTC.

This chain connects TRBV29-1 to TRBJ2-7, with a possible D match to TRBD2 (6 bases). V shed 7 bases and J shed 3 bases, with 16 bases lying between them. Germline assignment: CDR1 SQVTM and CDR2 ANQGSEA. This CDR3 has 13 residues. The CDR3 sequence is CSAEFGGDYEQYF. The DNA for the CDR3 is TGCAGCGCCGAGTTCGGAGGGGACTACGAGCAGTACTTC.

This clone turned up a few times. The chain joins TRBV9 to TRBJ2-7; D is tentatively TRBD1 or TRBD2 (6 bases each). The V end lost 4 bases, the J end lost 5 bases, and 16 bases lay between the germline ends. This CDR3 spans 14 amino acids. Germline assignment: CDR1 SGDLS and CDR2 YYNGEE. Written as DNA, the CDR3 is TGTGCCAGCAGCCCCGGAGGGGGGTTCAACGAGCAGTACTTC. Translating gives CASSPGGGFNEQYF. The complete variable domain, with remaining parts taken from reference TRBV9 and TRBJ2-7, reads DSGVTQTPKHLITATGQRVTLRCSPRSGDLSVYWYQQSLDQGLQFLIQYYNGEERAKGNILERFSAQQFPDLHSELNLSSLELGDSALYFCASSPGGGFNEQYFGPGTRLTVT.

By share, this clone counts as medium-sized. The chain combines TRBV30 with TRBJ2-3; 8 nucleotides agree with TRBD2. The CDR3 sequence is 14 residues long. Germline trimming cut 3 bases from V and 6 bases from J; bases unmatched to any gene: 8. The germline CDR1 and CDR2 sequences are GTSNPN and SVGIG (reference sequence). The CDR3 DNA sequence: TGTGCCTGGAGCCCGGGAGCGGGAGCTGATACGCAGTATTTT. It is translated as CAWSPGAGADTQYF.

With regard to this clone: This sample includes further DNA sequences coding for the same CDR3. V usage is TRBV29-1 and J usage is TRBJ2-7; 9 bases fit TRBD2. CDR3 size: 12 residues. The V gene end was trimmed by 6 bases and the J gene end by 4 bases; junction bases not matched to a gene: 4. Germline V gene data show CDR1 as SQVTM and CDR2 as ANQGSEA. CDR3 nucleotides: TGCAGCGTGGCGGGAGGGCCGTACGAGCAGTACTTC. Translated: CSVAGGPYEQYF.

This clone was detected a few times. This rearrangement joins TRBV13 to TRBJ1-2, with 9 bases identical to TRBD1. V shed 5 bases and J 4 bases; nucleotides not matched to a gene: 5. CDR1 is PRHDT, CDR2 FYEKMQ, per germline (reference sequence). CDR3 length equals 14 residues. DNA for the CDR3: TGTGCCAGCAGCCCGGGACAGGGCGGCTATGGCTACACCTTC. Its translation: CASSPGQGGYGYTF.

V and J are TRBV27 and TRBJ1-1; D is uncertain. The ends were cut back, 2 bases at V and 3 bases at J, with 7 bases in the middle. The germline CDR1 and CDR2 sequences are MNHEY and SMNVEV (reference sequence). The CDR3 covers 13 residues. The CDR3: CASSLGVDTEAFF. The CDR3 DNA reads as TGTGCCAGCAGTTTAGGGGTGGACACTGAAGCTTTCTTT.

This sequence joins TRBV7-8 and TRBJ2-7; D is uncertain. The CDR3 is 11 residues long. CDR1 is SGHVS and CDR2 is FQNEAQ in the germline V gene. Trimming shortened V by 3 bases and J by 6 bases, and 6 bases separated the two germline ends. The CDR3 DNA is TGTGCCAGCAGCTTGGCTCTCGAGCAGTACTTC. It yields the protein CASSLALEQYF.

V and J are TRBV6-5 and TRBJ1-5; no clear D. V was pared by 8 bases and J by 5 bases, with 16 bases between. This CDR3 contains 14 residues. Germline V gene lookup returns CDR1 MNHEY and CDR2 SVGAGI. CDR3 protein: CASSLEGGDQPQHF. In DNA, the CDR3 is TGTGCCAGCTCACTGGAGGGCGGTGATCAGCCCCAGCATTTT.

This rearrangement joins TRBV5-4 to TRBJ2-1; TRBD2 might be the D (6 bases). Germline-derived CDR1 and CDR2 are SGHNT and YYREEE (reference sequence). V was cut by 6 bases and J by 2 bases, with 12 bases left in between. CDR3 length: 14 amino acids. For the CDR3, the DNA is TGTGCCAGCATCCCGGGGAGGACCTACAATGAGCAGTTCTTC. As protein: CASIPGRTYNEQFF.

The rearrangement joins TRBV7-8 to TRBJ2-5; the match to TRBD1 covers 10 bases. The CDR3 covers 16 residues. In germline, CDR1 is SGHVS, CDR2 FQNEAQ. The V gene end was trimmed by 5 bases and the J gene end by 4 bases; junction bases not matched to a gene: 10. For the CDR3, the DNA is TGTGCCAGCAGCCCTAGGACAGGGGGAGGTCTAGAGACCCAGTACTTC. Amino acids: CASSPRTGGGLETQYF.

The CDR3 sequence is CASSLVEEGNEQFF. In nucleotides, the CDR3 is TGTGCCAGCAGCCTCGTGGAGGAGGGGAATGAGCAGTTCTTC. V is TRBV9 and J is TRBJ2-1; D possibly corresponds to TRBD2 (6 bases). The CDR3 length is 14 residues. CDR1 is SGDLS, CDR2 YYNGEE, per germline. V was clipped by 4 bases and J by 7 bases, with 15 bases between them.

About this clone itself: The sample carries other DNA sequences with the same CDR3. The chain combines TRBV29-1 with TRBJ2-7; 9 positions match TRBD1. CDR1 is SQVTM and CDR2 is ANQGSEA in the germline V gene. This CDR3 region has 11 residues. V lost 6 bases, J lost 7 bases, and 4 bases stayed unmatched. This CDR3 is CSVGTGYEQYF. The CDR3 nucleotides read TGCAGCGTCGGGACAGGGTATGAGCAGTACTTC.

This clone occurred a few times. The J gene is TRBJ2-6, the V gene TRBV7-9; 7 positions agree with TRBD1. CDR3 length equals 15 residues. From germline, CDR1 is SEHNR and CDR2 FQNEAQ (reference sequence). J lost 2 bases, V lost 4 bases, and 2 bases had no gene match. CDR3 loop: CASSSTGAGANVLTF. DNA for the CDR3: TGTGCCAGCAGCTCAACAGGGGCTGGGGCCAACGTCCTGACTTTC.

V gene TRBV30 combines with J gene TRBJ2-7; TRBD1 aligns across 8 bases. J gave up 4 bases and V 4 bases, and 9 bases lay outside the gene matches. CDR3 size: 14 residues. Germline CDR1 GTSNPN, CDR2 SVGIG (reference sequence). For the CDR3, the DNA is TGTGCCTGGACGTCGGGACAGGAGCAATACGAGCAGTACTTC. It is translated as CAWTSGQEQYEQYF. Filled out from reference TRBV30 and TRBJ2-7, the complete variable domain reads SQTIHQWPATLVQPVGSPLSLECTVEGTSNPNLYWYRQAAGRGLQLLFYSVGIGQISSEVPQNLSASRPQDRQFILSSKKLLLSDSGFYLCAWTSGQEQYEQYFGPGTRLTVT.